This T cell receptor beta chain was sequenced for a study of blood T cell repertoires in COVID-19. The wider study: Whether acute or convalescent, the COVID-19 samples came from the United States, Italy and Spain. PBMCs, B-cell-depleted T cells, or T cells were the source of the cDNA or gDNA that made up the material.

The junction had 7 bases not matched to a gene; V was cut back by 8 bases and J by 0 bases. This CDR3 contains 16 residues. Germline-derived CDR1 and CDR2 are MGHRA and YSYEKL. As handled by the study authors: Reference gene primer amplification yielded estimated nucleated cell counts. Assay used: immunoSEQ multiplex PCR; TCRdb lists only in-frame clones, some missing. Clone size and the V and J calls come from that table; the DNA yielded D and trimming. Among 150,000 to 200,000 clones listed, approximately 79% were seen once. This chain links TRBV4-1 with TRBJ2-3, with 11 positions matching TRBD2. The sequenced sample consisted of peripheral blood. The origin of this receptor is a woman of 80 years or more with acute or convalescent COVID-19. CDR3 protein: CASSLAGGPSTDTQYF. CDR3 DNA sequence: TGCGCCAGCTCTTTAGCGGGAGGGCCGAGCACAGATACGCAGTATTTT.